This TCR beta chain came from a study of blood T cell repertoires in COVID-19 (dated by TCRdb to about 2020). Broadly, across the study: Samples covering the acute and convalescent phases of COVID-19 were provided by collaborators in the United States, Italy and Spain. Subjects who had been exposed to COVID-19, were actively infected with it, or had recovered from it provided the deeply sampled blood TCRbeta repertoires that made up the dataset. The samples were drawn from the first 160 participants of the ongoing ImmuneRACE study and from 1,254 subjects provided by 6 global collaborators. Where available, HLA class I and class II types were taken from metadata supplied by the sample provider and were not determined by assay-based typing. The sample metadata nearly always contained a de-identified subject ID, COVID-19 status, age in years and sex. The material from the prospective study consisted of cDNA or gDNA derived from T cells, B-cell-depleted T cells, or PBMCs. The repertoires were released in a freely available public database meant as a resource for research on the immune response to SARS-CoV-2.

Collaborating institutions collected whole blood in K2EDTA tubes following their own protocols. For TCRbeta analysis, collaborator samples were shipped as frozen whole blood, as isolated PBMCs, or as DNA extracted from either sample type. TCRbeta CDR3 regions were amplified from genomic DNA by means of the immunoSEQ Assay, a bias-controlled multiplex PCR. As for the authors' bioinformatics: Nucleated cell counts per sample were estimated from amplification of reference gene primers within the assay. Sequence reads were collapsed and filtered to measure the absolute abundance of every unique TCRbeta CDR3 rearrangement. For each sample, productive Simpson clonality was calculated as the square root of Simpson's diversity index over productive rearrangements. Here the immuneACCESS table is served through TCRdb, limited to in-frame sequences with V and J called. Missing clones are a known gap in these copies; in checked studies unresolved V genes cover under half, and the rest lacks a known reason. V, J and clone size were drawn from that table, and D and trimming were deduced from the DNA. This sample comprises fewer than 130,000 clones, roughly 82% of them detected only once. The top ten hold approximately 15% of the sample.

Concerning this clone itself: Its antigen remains undetermined. Within one base of it there is no much larger clone, and no base qualities were kept.

What the authors observed across the whole study: The amount of clinical and demographic metadata varied by source and participant and was provided uncurated.

Measured from the cysteine to the phenylalanine, the CDR3 is 13 residues long. Left in the record is the CDR3 DNA by itself, 39 bases read in frame from the first base. V lost 6 bases and J lost 4 bases; the stretch between them is 9 bases long. CDR1 and CDR2 are read off the germline V gene (reference sequence) as LNHDA and SQIVND. The TCR was taken from a woman aged 55 to 70 with acute or convalescent COVID-19. The sequenced material came from peripheral blood. The chain employs TRBV19 and TRBJ1-4; perhaps TRBD1 is the D gene, with 5 bases matching. The CDR3 protein is CASRRQGNEKLFF. The bases read TGTGCCAGTAGGCGCCAGGGTAATGAAAAACTGTTTTTT.